This entry is about one T cell receptor beta chain. The antigen is undetermined. The entry originates in a study of shared clonotypes between healthy human individuals. An assay was performed, and its level was deep. TCRdb's copy holds only in-frame clones and misses some; the assay was immunoSEQ multiplex PCR. The sample lists 900,000 to 1,200,000 clones, approximately 80% seen once, with more than 0.55% in the top ten. Whole-study findings and limits: In a handful of donors, about 5% of naive CD4 clonotypes appeared in common.

The ends were cut back, 2 bases at V and 3 bases at J, with 19 bases in the middle. This CDR3 spans 17 amino acids. CDR1 SGHDN and CDR2 FVKESK come from the germline V gene. Sequences were obtained from memory CD4+ T cells from PBMCs. Subset specified: CD45RA-negative fraction. The V and J genes are TRBV14 and TRBJ1-1; a weak D match, TRBD1 (5 bases). The source is a man younger than 35 in good health. Some clones in this sample may be carry-over from other donors' samples. In DNA, the CDR3 is TGTGCCAGCAGCCAAAGAGTCCCCCGAAGACAGCACACTGAAGCTTTCTTT. Residues: CASSQRVPRRQHTEAFF.